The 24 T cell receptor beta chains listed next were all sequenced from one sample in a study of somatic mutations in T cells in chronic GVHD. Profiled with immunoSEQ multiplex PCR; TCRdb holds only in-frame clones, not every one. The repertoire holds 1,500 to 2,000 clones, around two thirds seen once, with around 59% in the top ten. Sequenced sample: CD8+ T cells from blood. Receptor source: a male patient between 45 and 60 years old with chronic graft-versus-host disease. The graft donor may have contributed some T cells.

The CDR3 DNA follows: TGTGCCAGCAGTGCCGGGACAATCTTACCAAACACCATATATTTT. This codes for CASSAGTILPNTIYF. This rearrangement joins TRBV2 to TRBJ1-3; a weak D match, TRBD1 (6 bases). Per the germline V gene, CDR1 is SNHLY and CDR2 is FYNNEI. Between the trimmed V and J ends, which lost 4 bases and 6 bases, there was a span of 16 bases. This CDR3 has 15 amino acids. Complete variable domain (other parts from reference TRBV2 and TRBJ1-3): EPEVTQTPSHQVTQMGQEVILRCVPISNHLYFYWYRQILGQKVEFLVSFYNNEISEKSEIFDDQFSVERPDGSNFTLKIRSTKLEDSAMYFCASSAGTILPNTIYFGEGSWLTVV.

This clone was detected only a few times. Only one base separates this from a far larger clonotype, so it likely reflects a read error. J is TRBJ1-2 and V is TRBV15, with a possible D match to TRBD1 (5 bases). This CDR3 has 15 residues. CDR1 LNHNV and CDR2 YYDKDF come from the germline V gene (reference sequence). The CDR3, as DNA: TGTGCCACCAGCCCAGTAGCAGGGTCCCGTTATGGCTCCACCTTC. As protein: CATSPVAGSRYGSTF.

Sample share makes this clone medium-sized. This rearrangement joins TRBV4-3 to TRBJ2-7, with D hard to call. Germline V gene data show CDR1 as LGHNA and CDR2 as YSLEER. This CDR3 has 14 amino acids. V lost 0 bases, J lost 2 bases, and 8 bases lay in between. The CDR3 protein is CASSQEAVPYEQYF. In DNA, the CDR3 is TGCGCCAGCAGCCAAGAGGCAGTCCCCTACGAGCAGTACTTC.

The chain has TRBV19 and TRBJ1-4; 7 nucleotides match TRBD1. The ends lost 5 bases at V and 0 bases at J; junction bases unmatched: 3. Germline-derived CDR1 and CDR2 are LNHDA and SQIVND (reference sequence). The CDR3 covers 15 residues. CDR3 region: CASSPGTATNEKLFF. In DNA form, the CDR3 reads TGTGCCAGTAGTCCCGGGACAGCAACTAATGAAAAACTGTTTTTT.

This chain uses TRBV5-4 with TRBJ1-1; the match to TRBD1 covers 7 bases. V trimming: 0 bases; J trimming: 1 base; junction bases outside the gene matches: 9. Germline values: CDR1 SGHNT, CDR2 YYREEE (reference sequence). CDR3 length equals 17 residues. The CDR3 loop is CASSLAGTGAPNTEAFF. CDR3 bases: TGTGCCAGCAGCTTGGCCGGTACAGGGGCGCCGAACACTGAAGCTTTCTTT.

The CDR3 DNA is TGTGCCAGCAGTCCCACAGGGGGCTCCTACAATGAGCAGTTCTTC. Translation: CASSPTGGSYNEQFF. The chain couples TRBV27 to TRBJ2-1, with TRBD1 matching over 8 bases. The trim removed 5 bases at V and 0 bases at J, leaving 3 bases unmatched. This CDR3 is built from 15 residues. Germline values: CDR1 MNHEY, CDR2 SMNVEV (reference sequence).

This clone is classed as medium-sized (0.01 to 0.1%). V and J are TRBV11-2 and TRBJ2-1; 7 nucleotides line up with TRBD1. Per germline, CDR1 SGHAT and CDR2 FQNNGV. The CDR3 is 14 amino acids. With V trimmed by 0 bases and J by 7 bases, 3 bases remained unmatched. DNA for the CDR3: TGTGCCAGCAGCTTAGAACAGGGGTTAAATGAGCAGTTCTTC. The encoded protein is CASSLEQGLNEQFF.

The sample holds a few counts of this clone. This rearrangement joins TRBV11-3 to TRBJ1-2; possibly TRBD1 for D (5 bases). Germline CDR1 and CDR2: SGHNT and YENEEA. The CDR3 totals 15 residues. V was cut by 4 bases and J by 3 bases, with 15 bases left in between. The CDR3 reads CASSSSSGTHYGYTF. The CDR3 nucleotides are TGTGCCAGCAGCTCGAGCAGCGGGACCCACTATGGCTACACCTTC.

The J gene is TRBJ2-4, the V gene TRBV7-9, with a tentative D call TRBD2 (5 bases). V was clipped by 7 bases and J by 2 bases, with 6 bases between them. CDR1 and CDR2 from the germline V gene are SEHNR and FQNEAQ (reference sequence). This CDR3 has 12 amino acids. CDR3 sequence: CASTGSKNIQYF. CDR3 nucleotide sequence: TGTGCCAGCACGGGGTCCAAAAACATTCAGTACTTC.

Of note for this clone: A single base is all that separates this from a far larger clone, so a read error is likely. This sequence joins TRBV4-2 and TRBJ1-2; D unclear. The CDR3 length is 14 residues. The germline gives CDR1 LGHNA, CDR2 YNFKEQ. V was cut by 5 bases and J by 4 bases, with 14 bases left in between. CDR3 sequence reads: CASSSSPGVYGYTF. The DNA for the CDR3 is TGTGCCAGCAGCTCCTCGCCCGGGGTCTATGGCTACACCTTC.

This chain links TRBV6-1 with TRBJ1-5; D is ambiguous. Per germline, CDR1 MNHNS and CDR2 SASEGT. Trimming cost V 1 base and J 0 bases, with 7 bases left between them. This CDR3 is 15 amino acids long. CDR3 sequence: CASSEVWSSNQPQHF. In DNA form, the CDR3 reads TGTGCCAGCAGTGAAGTCTGGAGTAGCAATCAGCCCCAGCATTTT.

CDR3 region: CASTPSTGAATGELFF. DNA of the CDR3: TGTGCCAGCACCCCTTCTACAGGGGCGGCCACCGGGGAGCTGTTTTTT. The J gene is TRBJ2-2, the V gene TRBV6-4; 7 bases map to TRBD1. Germline assignment: CDR1 MRHNA and CDR2 SNTAGT. The CDR3 runs to 16 residues. V was pared by 7 bases and J by 4 bases, with 12 bases of the junction left unmatched.

DNA of the CDR3: TGTGCCAGCAGTTCCCCCGTGGGCGAGCAGTACTTC. Its translation: CASSSPVGEQYF. The chain uses TRBV6-6 and TRBJ2-5; D gene uncertain. The last part of the DNA fits TRBJ2-7 better; the J call may be wrong. The germline gives CDR1 MNHNY, CDR2 SVGAGI (reference sequence). This CDR3 is 12 amino acids long.

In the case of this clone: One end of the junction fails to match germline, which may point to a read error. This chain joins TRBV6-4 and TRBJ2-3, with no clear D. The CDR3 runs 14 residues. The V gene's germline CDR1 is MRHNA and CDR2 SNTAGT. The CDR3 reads CASSYSFLTDTQYF. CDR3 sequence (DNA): TGTGCCAGCAGTTACTCTTTCCTGACAGATACGCAGTATTTT.

The chain's CDR3 is CASSQGGSGRANEQFF. CDR3 DNA: TGCGCCAGCAGCCAAGGAGGGAGCGGGAGGGCGAATGAGCAGTTCTTC. This chain connects TRBV4-3 to TRBJ2-1; 10 bases are shared with TRBD2. Germline V CDR1 and CDR2: LGHNA, YSLEER. The V gene end was trimmed by 1 base and the J gene end by 7 bases; junction bases not matched to a gene: 7. The CDR3 spans 16 residues.

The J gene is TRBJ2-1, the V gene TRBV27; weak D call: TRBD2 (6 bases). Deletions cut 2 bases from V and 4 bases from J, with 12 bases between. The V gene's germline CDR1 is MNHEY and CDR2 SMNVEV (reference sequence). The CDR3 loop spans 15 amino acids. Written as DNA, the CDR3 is TGTGCCAGCAGTTTAGGTCTAGCGAGTTACAATGAGCAGTTCTTC. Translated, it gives CASSLGLASYNEQFF.

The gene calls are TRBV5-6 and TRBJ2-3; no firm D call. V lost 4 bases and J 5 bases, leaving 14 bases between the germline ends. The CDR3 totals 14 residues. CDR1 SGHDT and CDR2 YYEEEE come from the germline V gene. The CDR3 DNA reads TGTGCCAGCAGCCATTGGAATAGGAGAGATACGCAGTATTTT. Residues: CASSHWNRRDTQYF. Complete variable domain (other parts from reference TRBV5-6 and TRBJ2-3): DAGVTQSPTHLIKTRGQQVTLRCSPKSGHDTVSWYQQALGQGPQFIFQYYEEEERQRGNFPDRFSGHQFPNYSSELNVNALLLGDSALYLCASSHWNRRDTQYFGPGTRLTVL.

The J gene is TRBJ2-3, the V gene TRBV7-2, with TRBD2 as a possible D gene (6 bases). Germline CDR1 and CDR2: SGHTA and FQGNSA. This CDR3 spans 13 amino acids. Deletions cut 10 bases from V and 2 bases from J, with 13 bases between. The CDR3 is CATKRVSTDTQYF. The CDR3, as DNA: TGTGCCACCAAGCGGGTTTCCACAGATACGCAGTATTTT.

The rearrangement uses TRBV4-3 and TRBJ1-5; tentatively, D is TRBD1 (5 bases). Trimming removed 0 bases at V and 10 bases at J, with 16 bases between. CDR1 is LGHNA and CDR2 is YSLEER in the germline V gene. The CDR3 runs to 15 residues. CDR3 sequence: CASSQDRQGWGPQHF. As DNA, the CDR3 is TGCGCCAGCAGCCAAGATCGGCAGGGATGGGGTCCCCAGCATTTT.

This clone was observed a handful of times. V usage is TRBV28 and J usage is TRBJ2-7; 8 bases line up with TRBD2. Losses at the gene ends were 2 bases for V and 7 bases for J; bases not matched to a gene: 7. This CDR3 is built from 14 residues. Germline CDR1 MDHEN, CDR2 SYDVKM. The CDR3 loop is CASSLPGRAREQYF. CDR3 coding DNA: TGTGCCAGCAGTTTACCCGGGAGGGCCCGAGAGCAGTACTTC.

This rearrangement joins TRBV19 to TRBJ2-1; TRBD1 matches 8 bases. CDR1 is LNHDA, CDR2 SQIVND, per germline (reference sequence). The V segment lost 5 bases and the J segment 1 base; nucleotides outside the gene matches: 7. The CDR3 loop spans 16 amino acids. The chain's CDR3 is CASSPPDRESYNEQFF. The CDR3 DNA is TGTGCCAGTAGTCCCCCGGACAGGGAATCCTACAATGAGCAGTTCTTC.

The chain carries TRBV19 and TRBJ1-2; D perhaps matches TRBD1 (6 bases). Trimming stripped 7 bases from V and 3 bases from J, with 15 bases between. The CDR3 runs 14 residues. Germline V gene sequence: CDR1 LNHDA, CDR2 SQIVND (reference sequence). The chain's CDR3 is CASTNRALDYGYTF. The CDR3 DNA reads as TGTGCCAGTACCAACAGGGCGCTAGACTATGGCTACACCTTC. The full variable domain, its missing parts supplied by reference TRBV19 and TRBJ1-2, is DGGITQSPKYLFRKEGQNVTLSCEQNLNHDAMYWYRQDPGQGLRLIYYSQIVNDFQKGDIAEGYSVSREKKESFPLTVTSAQKNPTAFYLCASTNRALDYGYTFGSGTRLTVV.

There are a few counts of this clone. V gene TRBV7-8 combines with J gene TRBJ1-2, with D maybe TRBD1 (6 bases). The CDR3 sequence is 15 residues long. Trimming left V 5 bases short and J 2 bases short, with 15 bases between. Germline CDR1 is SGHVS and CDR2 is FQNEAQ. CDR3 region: CASSPGTGHNYGYTF. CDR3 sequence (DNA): TGTGCCAGCAGCCCGGGAACAGGGCACAACTATGGCTACACCTTC. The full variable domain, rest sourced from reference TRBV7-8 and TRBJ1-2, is GAGVSQSPRYKVAKRGQDVALRCDPISGHVSLFWYQQALGQGPEFLTYFQNEAQLDKSGLPSDRFFAERPEGSVSTLKIQRTQQEDSAVYLCASSPGTGHNYGYTFGSGTRLTVV.

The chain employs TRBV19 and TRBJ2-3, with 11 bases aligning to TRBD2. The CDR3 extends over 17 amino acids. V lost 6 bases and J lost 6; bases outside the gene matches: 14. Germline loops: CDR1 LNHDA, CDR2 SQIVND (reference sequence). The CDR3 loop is CASRAGTSGEDLDTQYF. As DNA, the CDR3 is TGTGCCAGTAGGGCCGGGACTAGCGGAGAGGATCTCGATACGCAGTATTTT. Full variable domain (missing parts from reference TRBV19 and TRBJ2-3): DGGITQSPKYLFRKEGQNVTLSCEQNLNHDAMYWYRQDPGQGLRLIYYSQIVNDFQKGDIAEGYSVSREKKESFPLTVTSAQKNPTAFYLCASRAGTSGEDLDTQYFGPGTRLTVL.